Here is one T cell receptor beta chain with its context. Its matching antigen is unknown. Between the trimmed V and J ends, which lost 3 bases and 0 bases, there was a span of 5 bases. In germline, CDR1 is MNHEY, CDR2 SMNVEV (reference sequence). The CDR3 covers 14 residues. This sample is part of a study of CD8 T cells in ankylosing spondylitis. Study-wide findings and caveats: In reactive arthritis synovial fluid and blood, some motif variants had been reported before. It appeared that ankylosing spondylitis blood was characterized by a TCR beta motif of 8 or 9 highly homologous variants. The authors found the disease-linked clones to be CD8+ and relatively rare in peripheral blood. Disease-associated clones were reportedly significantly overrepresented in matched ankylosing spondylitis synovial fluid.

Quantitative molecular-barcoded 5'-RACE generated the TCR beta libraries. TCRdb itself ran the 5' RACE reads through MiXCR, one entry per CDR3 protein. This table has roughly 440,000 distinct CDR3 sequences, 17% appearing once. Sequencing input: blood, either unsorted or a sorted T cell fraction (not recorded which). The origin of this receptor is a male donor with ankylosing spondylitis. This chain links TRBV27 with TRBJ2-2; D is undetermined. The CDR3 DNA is TGTGCCAGCAGTTTTATGTCGAACACCGGGGAGCTGTTTTTT. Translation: CASSFMSNTGELFF.